The present T cell receptor (beta chain) was sequenced within a study of T-cell reconstitution after alpha-beta-depleted transplantation in children. Unique molecular identifiers were used to barcode this TCRbeta library. TCRdb re-called the PCR reads through MiXCR, storing one row per CDR3 protein. Here the sample spans 700,000 to 850,000 distinct CDR3 sequences, about 16% being singletons. As for this clonotype: A much larger clone sits a single nucleotide away, making a read error possible.

This material consisted of PBMCs, mostly from graft donor cells, taken 360 days after TCRalphabeta/CD19-depleted stem cell transplant. The sequence was obtained from a male patient aged 10-17 years who had a stem cell transplant for acute lymphoblastic leukemia, so the T cells may come from the graft donor.

CDR3 nucleotides: TGCGCCAGCAGCTTGGTTTATTCGACAGGGCCGAACACCGGGGAGCTGGTTTTT. Its protein product is CASSLVYSTGPNTGELVF. V is TRBV5-1 and J is TRBJ2-2; TRBD1 aligns across 7 bases. The V gene's germline CDR1 is SGHRS and CDR2 YFSETQ. CDR3 length equals 18 residues.